The text below deals with one T cell receptor beta chain. Antigen unknown. Researchers ran the PCR with 60 Vbeta and 13 Jbeta primers. Sequencing was performed with immunoSEQ multiplex PCR; in TCRdb, only in-frame clones are kept and a portion is missing. Seen here are about 200,000 clones, around 86% observed once, and the top ten hold 2.7%. The data belong to a study of cytomegalovirus exposure and HLA in healthy donors. The study, taken as a whole, reports: 87-base-pair reads could not separate some V segments, including TRBV6-2 and TRBV6-3. Researchers catalogued around 150 TCR beta chains as cytomegalovirus-associated.

After removal of 5 bases from V and 4 bases from J, the junction contained 12 bases not matched to a gene. CDR1 is LNHDA and CDR2 is SQIVND in the germline V gene (reference sequence). The CDR3 runs to 16 residues. The rearrangement links TRBV19 to TRBJ2-5; 8 bases map to TRBD1. This receptor was identified in a woman aged 35 to 49 in good health and CMV-seronegative. Sequenced: PBMCs. CDR3 bases: TGTGCCAGTAGTTCCCCCCAGGGGGCGGCCCCAGAGACCCAGTACTTC. It codes for CASSSPQGAAPETQYF.